This T cell receptor beta chain was recovered during a study of tumor-infiltrating lymphocytes in primary liver carcinoma. For the study at large: There were tumors of stage T1-T3 N0M0, each 4.2 to 10 cm across.

The investigators made TCR beta cDNA from 500 ng total RNA, using a constant-region primer. TCR beta libraries came from three nested multiplex PCR rounds using slightly modified ARM-PCR. Two initial PCR rounds of approximately 10 cycles each paired TRBV1-TRBV30 forward primers with a C-beta reverse primer. MiXCR was run by TCRdb on the multiplex PCR reads, yielding one entry per CDR3 protein. Of approximately 300,000 distinct CDR3 sequences in the sample, 65% were seen once. The blood RNA (from unsorted whole blood) was obtained, and germline DNA was also extracted. Study-wide findings and caveats: A significantly higher top-250-clone fraction was recorded for tumors than for blood (p = 0.039). CD8+ and CD4+ repertoires went uncompared, the samples being bulk unsorted.

Concerning this clonotype itself: The antigen is undetermined. This may be a read error: a much more frequent sequence differs by one nucleotide.

The CDR3 has 15 residues. CDR1 is LGHNA and CDR2 is YNFKEQ in the germline V gene. This sequence joins TRBV4-2 and TRBJ1-2; TRBD1 agrees at 8 bases. Sequencing input: peripheral blood. This TCR derives from a middle-aged man with primary liver carcinoma and hepatitis B virus infection. The CDR3, as DNA: TGTGCCAGCAGCCAAGTAGGGGACAGGTTGTATGGCTGCACCTTC. It translates to CASSQVGDRLYGCTF.